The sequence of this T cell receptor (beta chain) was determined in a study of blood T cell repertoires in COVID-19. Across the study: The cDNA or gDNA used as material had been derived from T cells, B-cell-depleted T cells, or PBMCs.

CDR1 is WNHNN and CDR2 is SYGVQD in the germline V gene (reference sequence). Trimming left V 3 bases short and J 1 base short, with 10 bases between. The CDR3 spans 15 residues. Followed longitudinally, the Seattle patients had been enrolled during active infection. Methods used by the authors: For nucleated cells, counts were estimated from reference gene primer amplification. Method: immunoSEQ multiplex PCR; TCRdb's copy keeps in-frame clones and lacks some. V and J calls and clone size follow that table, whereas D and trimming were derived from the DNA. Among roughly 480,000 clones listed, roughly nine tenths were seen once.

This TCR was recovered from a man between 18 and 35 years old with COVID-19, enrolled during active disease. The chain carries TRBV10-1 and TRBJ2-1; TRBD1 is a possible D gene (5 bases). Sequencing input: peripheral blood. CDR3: CASSDPGLSYNEQFF. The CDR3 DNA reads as TGCGCCAGCAGTGACCCAGGGCTATCCTACAATGAGCAGTTCTTC.